The sequence of this TCR beta chain was determined in a study of cytomegalovirus exposure and HLA in healthy donors. Overall study: Approximately 190 million T cells yielded some 100 million unique TCR beta sequences, as an earlier analysis found.

With 60 Vbeta and 13 Jbeta primers, the PCR was carried out. The table came from immunoSEQ multiplex PCR; TCRdb's copy has only in-frame clones and leaves some out. This sample's table reports around 100,000 clones. V lost 7 bases and J lost 5, with 17 bases in between. The CDR3 length is 14 residues. Germline V gene sequence: CDR1 LNHDA, CDR2 SQIVND (reference sequence). Comments on this clone: As yet, its antigen is unknown.

General observations from the study: Most likely, a cluster of highly shared sequence variants arose as a sequencing artifact. Analysis performed later found around 15,000 TCR beta sequences associated with HLA alleles at 0.05 false discovery rate.

The clonotype originates from a man in his forties in good health and CMV-seropositive. The source material was PBMCs. The genes are TRBV19 and TRBJ2-5; perhaps TRBD2 as D (5 bases). The CDR3 protein is CASNMRASWETQYF. The CDR3 DNA reads TGTGCCAGTAATATGAGGGCTAGCTGGGAGACCCAGTACTTC.